This TCR beta chain was profiled in a study of cytomegalovirus exposure and HLA in healthy donors. With 60 Vbeta and 13 Jbeta primers, the PCR was carried out. Here immunoSEQ multiplex PCR was the method, and the copy in TCRdb shows in-frame clones only, minus some. The table has more than 95,000 clones, 75% to 80% seen once. Study findings and constraints: A later analysis found TCR association rates differed by HLA locus, highest for DRB1 and lowest for HLA-C. A later analysis showed that HLA-associated TCR beta chains had undergone more clonal expansion than equally common others. When analyzed later, a missense DCLRE1C variant was found to be linked to TCR beta V- and J-gene trimming.

In the case of this clone: Its antigen is unknown.

The germline CDR1 and CDR2 sequences are LNHDA and SQIVND (reference sequence). V shed 6 bases and J 3 bases; nucleotides not matched to a gene: 5. The CDR3 contains 15 residues. The source is a man between 40 and 49 years old in good health and CMV-seronegative. The specimen sequenced was PBMCs. This sequence joins TRBV19 and TRBJ1-6; 7 bases are a match to TRBD1. CDR3 nucleotide sequence: TGTGCCAGTAGCAAAACAGGGGACTATAATTCACCCCTCCACTTT. Translated, it gives CASSKTGDYNSPLHF.